This is a list of T cell receptor beta chains from one sample in a study of blood T cell repertoires in COVID-19. This table comes from immunoSEQ multiplex PCR, and its TCRdb copy is limited to in-frame clones, with some not included. Of over 200,000 clones in the sample, around 90% were seen once. Sequenced sample: PBMCs or T cells enriched from blood (not recorded which). Every receptor here comes from a man aged 25 to 40 who had been exposed to COVID-19. Each CDR3 is given with its conserved first and last residue. The D gene is left open where the match is weak. Rows give clone size only sometimes, using once, few, many, or a class for an expanded clone.

d_call	v_call	j_call	clone_size	cdr3_aa	cdr3_nt
-	TRBV11-2	TRBJ2-1	few	CASSQPKGAEQFF	TGTGCCAGCAGCCAACCAAAAGGGGCCGAGCAGTTCTTC
-	TRBV7-2	TRBJ2-7	-	CASSVRSMVEAEQYF	TGTGCCAGCAGCGTCCGGTCTATGGTGGAGGCCGAGCAGTACTTC
TRBD1	TRBV27	TRBJ1-2	once	CASSFARRGHGYTF	TGTGCCAGCAGTTTCGCCCGCAGGGGGCATGGCTACACCTTC
-	TRBV7-2	TRBJ1-1	-	CASKRTDGNTEAFF	TGTGCCAGCAAAAGGACAGACGGGAACACTGAAGCTTTCTTT
-	TRBV19	TRBJ1-1	-	CASSVFLNTEAFF	TGTGCCAGTAGTGTCTTCTTGAACACTGAAGCTTTCTTT
-	TRBV6-1	TRBJ2-5	-	CASSEEIWGGRGITQYF	TGTGCCAGCAGTGAAGAGATATGGGGGGGCCGCGGGATTACCCAGTACTTC
TRBD2	TRBV20-1	TRBJ2-3	-	CSASAVTSGTDTQYF	TGCAGTGCTAGTGCTGTGACTAGCGGCACAGATACGCAGTATTTT
TRBD1	TRBV5-4	TRBJ1-1	-	CASSSGTGGRMNTEAFF	TGTGCCAGCAGCTCCGGGACAGGGGGCAGGATGAACACTGAAGCTTTCTTT
TRBD1	TRBV25-1	TRBJ1-2	-	CASSVTGLGGGYTF	TGTGCCAGCAGCGTGACAGGGCTAGGGGGTGGCTACACCTTC
TRBD2	TRBV3-1/TRBV3-2	TRBJ2-1	-	CASSLAGGRANEQFF	TGTGCCAGCAGCCTAGCGGGGGGGAGGGCGAATGAGCAGTTCTTC
-	TRBV7-2	TRBJ2-7	-	CASSLGLGGRFLYEQYF	TGTGCCAGCAGCTTAGGGCTTGGAGGAAGATTTCTTTACGAGCAGTACTTC
-	TRBV6-6	TRBJ1-1	once	CASSYGGSNTEAFF	TGTGCCAGCAGTTACGGGGGGTCGAACACTGAAGCTTTCTTT
-	TRBV2	TRBJ1-3	-	CASSVTARSGNTIYF	TGTGCCAGCAGTGTGACAGCCCGCTCTGGAAACACCATATATTTT
-	TRBV5-3	TRBJ2-3	-	CARSLRVSAGSTDTQYF	TGTGCCAGAAGCTTGAGAGTATCTGCGGGGAGCACAGATACGCAGTATTTT
-	TRBV19	TRBJ1-3	-	CASSILQAGSGNTIYF	TGTGCCAGTAGTATTTTACAGGCCGGCTCTGGAAACACCATATATTTT
-	TRBV20-1	TRBJ2-7	-	CSARVSYEQYF	TGCAGTGCGCGGGTATCCTACGAGCAGTACTTC
TRBD1	TRBV15	TRBJ1-1	-	CATSRTQGSDTEAFF	TGTGCCACCAGCAGAACACAGGGGTCGGACACTGAAGCTTTCTTT
TRBD1	TRBV6-1	TRBJ1-1	once	CASSEVGQGGTEAFF	TGTGCCAGCAGTGAAGTTGGACAGGGTGGCACTGAAGCTTTCTTT
-	TRBV11-2	TRBJ2-5	-	CASSLVVLAGTRRETQYF	TGTGCCAGCAGCTTAGTTGTACTGGCGGGGACGAGACGGGAGACCCAGTACTTC
-	TRBV5-4	TRBJ2-7	-	CASSLGDIPYEQYF	TGTGCCAGCAGCTTGGGGGACATACCCTACGAGCAGTACTTC
-	TRBV27	TRBJ1-6	-	CASSPLLTGESSYNSPLHF	TGTGCCAGCAGTCCTCTTTTAACCGGGGAAAGCTCCTATAATTCACCCCTCCACTTT
-	TRBV10-1	TRBJ2-7	-	CASRKSLFPGGRPFPYEQYF	TGCGCCAGCAGGAAATCCCTCTTTCCTGGGGGGAGGCCCTTCCCCTACGAGCAGTACTTC
-	TRBV19	TRBJ2-5	-	CASSIGPGQTETQYF	TGTGCCAGTAGTATAGGCCCTGGACAGACGGAGACCCAGTACTTC
TRBD1	TRBV5-4	TRBJ2-1	-	CASRAGTGNYNEQFF	TGTGCCAGCAGAGCCGGGACAGGGAACTACAATGAGCAGTTCTTC
-	TRBV19	TRBJ1-5	-	CASSMAGADQPQHF	TGTGCCAGTAGTATGGCGGGGGCCGATCAGCCCCAGCATTTT
TRBD1	TRBV19	TRBJ1-1	-	CASSIQGARNTEAFF	TGTGCCAGTAGTATCCAGGGGGCAAGGAACACTGAAGCTTTCTTT